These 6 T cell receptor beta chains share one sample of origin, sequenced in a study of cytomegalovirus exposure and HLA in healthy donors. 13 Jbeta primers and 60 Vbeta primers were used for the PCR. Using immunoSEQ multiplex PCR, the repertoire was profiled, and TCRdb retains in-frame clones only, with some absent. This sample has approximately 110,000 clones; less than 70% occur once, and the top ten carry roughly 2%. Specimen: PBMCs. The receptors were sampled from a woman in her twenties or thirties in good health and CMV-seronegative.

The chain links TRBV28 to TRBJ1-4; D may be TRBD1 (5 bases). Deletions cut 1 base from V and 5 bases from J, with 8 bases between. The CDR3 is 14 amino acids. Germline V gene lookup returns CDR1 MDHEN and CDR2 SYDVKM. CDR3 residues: CASSLYPGNEKLFF. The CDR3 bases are TGTGCCAGCAGTTTATATCCAGGGAATGAAAAACTGTTTTTT. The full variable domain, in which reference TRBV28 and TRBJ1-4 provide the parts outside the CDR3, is DVKVTQSSRYLVKRTGEKVFLECVQDMDHENMFWYRQDPGLGLRLIYFSYDVKMKEKGDIPEGYSVSREKKERFSLILESASTNQTSMYLCASSLYPGNEKLFFGSGTQLSVL.

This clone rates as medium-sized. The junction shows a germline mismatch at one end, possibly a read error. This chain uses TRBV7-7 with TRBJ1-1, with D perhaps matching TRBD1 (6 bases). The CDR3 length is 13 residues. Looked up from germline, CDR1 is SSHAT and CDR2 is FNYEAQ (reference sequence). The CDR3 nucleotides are TGTGCTAGCAGTGAGGGGGAGGGGACTGAAGCTTTCTTT. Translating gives CASSEGEGTEAFF.

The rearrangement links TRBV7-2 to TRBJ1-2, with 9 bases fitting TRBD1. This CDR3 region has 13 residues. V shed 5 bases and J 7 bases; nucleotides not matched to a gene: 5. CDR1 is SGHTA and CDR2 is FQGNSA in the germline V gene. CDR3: CASSVDRGGGYTF. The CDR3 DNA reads TGTGCCAGCAGCGTTGACAGGGGGGGTGGCTACACCTTC.

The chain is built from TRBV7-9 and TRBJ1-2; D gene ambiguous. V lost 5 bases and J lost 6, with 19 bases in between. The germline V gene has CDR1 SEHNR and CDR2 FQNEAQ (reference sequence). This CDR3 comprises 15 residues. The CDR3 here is CASSPWEDGKNGYTF. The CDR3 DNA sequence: TGTGCCAGCAGCCCATGGGAGGACGGGAAAAATGGCTACACCTTC.

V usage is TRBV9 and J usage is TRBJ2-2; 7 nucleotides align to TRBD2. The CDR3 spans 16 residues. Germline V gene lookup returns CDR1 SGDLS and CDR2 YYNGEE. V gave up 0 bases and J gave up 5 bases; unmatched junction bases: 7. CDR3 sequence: CASSVGGSPGTGELFF. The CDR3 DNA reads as TGTGCCAGCAGCGTAGGCGGGAGCCCAGGTACCGGGGAGCTGTTTTTT.

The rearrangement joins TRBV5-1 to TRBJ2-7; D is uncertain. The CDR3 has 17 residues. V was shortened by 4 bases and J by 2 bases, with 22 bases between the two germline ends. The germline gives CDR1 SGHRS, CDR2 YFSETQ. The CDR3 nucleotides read TGCGCCAGCAGCATGGGCTACCGACAAACCGCTGCCTACGAGCAGTACTTC. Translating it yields CASSMGYRQTAAYEQYF. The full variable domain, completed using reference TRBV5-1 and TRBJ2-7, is KAGVTQTPRYLIKTRGQQVTLSCSPISGHRSVSWYQQTPGQGLQFLFEYFSETQRNKGNFPGRFSGRQFSNSRSEMNVSTLELGDSALYLCASSMGYRQTAAYEQYFGPGTRLTVT.